These 12 T cell receptor beta chains originate from one sample sequenced in a study of T cell responses to AZD1222 COVID-19 vaccine. Method: immunoSEQ multiplex PCR; TCRdb's copy keeps in-frame clones and lacks some. The sample records some 98,000 clones, 65% to 85% being singletons. Sequencing used peripheral blood, obtained 28 days after the second AZD1222 dose. These receptors were obtained from an adult who received the AZD1222 COVID-19 vaccine.

The chain couples TRBV11-2 to TRBJ1-2; 9 positions agree with TRBD1. The CDR3 runs to 16 residues. J was trimmed by 3 bases and V by 4 bases; bases with no gene match: 9. The germline V gene has CDR1 SGHAT and CDR2 FQNNGV. CDR3 region: CASSSNRGRRDYGYTF. In DNA form, the CDR3 reads TGTGCCAGCAGCTCGAACAGGGGGCGGCGAGACTATGGCTACACCTTC.

This chain links TRBV27 with TRBJ1-1; D is ambiguous. Looked up from germline, CDR1 is MNHEY and CDR2 is SMNVEV (reference sequence). The CDR3 length is 12 residues. Trimming removed 3 bases at V and 1 base at J, with 3 bases between. CDR3 DNA: TGTGCCAGCAGTTTGGGGAACACTGAAGCTTTCTTT. It encodes CASSLGNTEAFF.

This chain connects TRBV18 to TRBJ1-3; possible D gene TRBD1, 5 bases. Germline CDR1 is KGHSH and CDR2 is LQKENI. This CDR3 has 16 amino acids. With 0 bases removed from V and 0 bases from J, the gap between germline ends came to 9 bases. CDR3: CASSPPGRSSGNTIYF. CDR3 DNA sequence: TGTGCCAGCTCACCACCGGGGCGGAGCTCTGGAAACACCATATATTTT. The variable domain in full, completed from reference TRBV18 and TRBJ1-3, reads NAGVMQNPRHLVRRRGQEARLRCSPMKGHSHVYWYRQLPEEGLKFMVYLQKENIIDESGMPKERFSAEFPKEGPSILRIQQVVRGDSAAYFCASSPPGRSSGNTIYFGEGSWLTVV.

In this sample, this clone turned up once. The chain couples TRBV19 to TRBJ2-7, with TRBD2 identical over 10 bases. CDR1 and CDR2 from the germline V gene are LNHDA and SQIVND (reference sequence). This CDR3 is built from 15 residues. J gave up 3 bases and V 4 bases, and 6 bases lay outside the gene matches. The CDR3 here is CASSTLAGDRYEQYF. CDR3 nucleotides: TGTGCCAGTAGTACCCTAGCGGGAGATCGCTACGAGCAGTACTTC.

The rearrangement links TRBV27 to TRBJ1-2, with 8 nucleotides matching TRBD1. The V and J ends lost 3 bases and 5 bases, in that order; junction bases with no gene match: 5. This CDR3 is built from 14 residues. Per the germline V gene, CDR1 is MNHEY and CDR2 is SMNVEV (reference sequence). The CDR3 nucleotides are TGTGCCAGCAGTTTTGCAGGGGGCGAGTATGGCTACACCTTC. It is translated as CASSFAGGEYGYTF.

This clone was counted between two and nine times. This CDR3 is CASSLRGLNTEAFF. CDR3 nucleotide sequence: TGTGCCAGCAGTTTACGGGGACTCAACACTGAAGCTTTCTTT. This chain links TRBV28 with TRBJ1-1; D possibly corresponds to TRBD1 (5 bases). The CDR3 has 14 residues. Germline lookup yields CDR1 MDHEN and CDR2 SYDVKM. V lost 2 bases, J lost 2 bases, and 9 bases lay in between.

The chain combines TRBV7-9 with TRBJ1-1; D perhaps matches TRBD1 (5 bases). The CDR3 length is 15 residues. Germline CDR1 reads SEHNR; CDR2 reads FQNEAQ (reference sequence). Trimming pared 1 base from V and 1 base from J, leaving 10 bases between. The CDR3 loop is CASSLVQGRNTEAFF. CDR3 nucleotides: TGTGCCAGCAGCTTAGTTCAGGGCCGGAACACTGAAGCTTTCTTT.

The chain is built from TRBV15 and TRBJ1-4; 8 bases map to TRBD1. The CDR3 totals 16 residues. J gave up 8 bases and V 0 bases, and 8 bases lay outside the gene matches. Germline V CDR1 and CDR2: LNHNV, YYDKDF (reference sequence). DNA of the CDR3: TGTGCCACCAGCAGAGATTGGCAGGGGGCGGAGGAAAAACTGTTTTTT. Amino acids: CATSRDWQGAEEKLFF.

The chain carries TRBV7-9 and TRBJ2-7; D is unclear. V was pared by 6 bases and J by 0 bases, with 12 bases between. Germline CDR1 is SEHNR and CDR2 is FQNEAQ (reference sequence). This CDR3 spans 14 amino acids. In nucleotides, the CDR3 is TGTGCCAGCAGTCAGAGTTCCAGCTCCTACGAGCAGTACTTC. It specifies CASSQSSSSYEQYF.

The table lists this clone with a few counts. J is TRBJ2-7 and V is TRBV7-2; D might be TRBD1 (5 bases). This CDR3 spans 19 amino acids. Germline V lookup: CDR1 SGHTA, CDR2 FQGNSA. Trimming took off 4 bases at V and 7 bases at J, with 32 bases between the two ends. The CDR3 nucleotides read TGTGCCAGCAGCTCCCCAAGGGGCAGAACCCCTCGTGGGTCGGCGGAGCAGTACTTC. This codes for CASSSPRGRTPRGSAEQYF.

This clone showed up just a few times. The chain links TRBV28 to TRBJ1-2; D not resolved. Germline CDR1 and CDR2: MDHEN and SYDVKM. Trimming removed 6 bases from V and 5 bases from J, with 13 bases in between. CDR3 size: 13 residues. The CDR3 DNA sequence: TGTGCCAGCAGCTTGCCCCTCGCATATGGCTACACCTTC. It encodes CASSLPLAYGYTF.

The chain carries TRBV9 and TRBJ2-2; D gene unclear. CDR3 length equals 16 residues. Germline V gene lookup returns CDR1 SGDLS and CDR2 YYNGEE. Trimming removed 0 bases from V and 2 bases from J, with 11 bases in between. CDR3: CASSVGVKPNTGELFF. CDR3 coding DNA: TGTGCCAGCAGCGTAGGGGTCAAACCCAACACCGGGGAGCTGTTTTTT.